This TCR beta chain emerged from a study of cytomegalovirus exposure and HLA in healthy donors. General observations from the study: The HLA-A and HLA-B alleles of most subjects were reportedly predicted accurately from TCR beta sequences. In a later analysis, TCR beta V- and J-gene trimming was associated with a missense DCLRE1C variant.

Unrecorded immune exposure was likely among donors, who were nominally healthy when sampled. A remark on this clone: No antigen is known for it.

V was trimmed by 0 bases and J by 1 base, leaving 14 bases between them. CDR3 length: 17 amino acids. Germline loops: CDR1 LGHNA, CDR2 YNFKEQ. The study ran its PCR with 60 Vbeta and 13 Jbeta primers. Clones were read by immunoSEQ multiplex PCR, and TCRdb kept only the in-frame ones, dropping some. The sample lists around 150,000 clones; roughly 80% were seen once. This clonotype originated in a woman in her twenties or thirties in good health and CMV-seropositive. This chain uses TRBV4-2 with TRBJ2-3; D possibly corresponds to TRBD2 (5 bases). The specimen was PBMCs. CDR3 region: CASSQDNTRVGTDTQYF. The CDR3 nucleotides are TGTGCCAGCAGCCAAGACAACACTAGAGTTGGCACAGATACGCAGTATTTT.